These T cell receptor beta chains were read from a single sample in a study of cytomegalovirus exposure and HLA in healthy donors. Measured with immunoSEQ multiplex PCR; TCRdb has only the in-frame clones, and not every one. The data hold roughly 240,000 clones, with over 75% observed a single time. The source material was PBMCs. These receptors were collected from a boy younger than 18 in good health and CMV-seronegative. Each CDR3 is given with its conserved first and last residue. The order of the fields is clone size, D gene, J gene, V gene, CDR3 protein, CDR3 DNA. A D gene is named only where the DNA matches it firmly. Clone size is not always given. Where it is, it says once, few, many or a class for expanded clones.

. TRBD2 TRBJ2-1 TRBV29-1 CSSLAVNEQFF TGCAGCAGCCTAGCGGTCAATGAGCAGTTCTTC
once TRBD1 TRBJ2-7 TRBV2 CASREAGTGPAEQYF TGTGCCAGCAGGGAAGCCGGGACAGGGCCCGCCGAGCAGTACTTC
. TRBD2 TRBJ2-1 TRBV9 CASSVGASGNRYNEQFF TGTGCCAGCAGCGTAGGGGCTAGCGGGAATAGGTACAATGAGCAGTTCTTC
. . TRBJ2-3 TRBV10-1 CASSEPRASADTDTQYF TGCGCCAGCAGTGAGCCTAGGGCTAGCGCAGACACAGATACGCAGTATTTT
. TRBD1 TRBJ1-3 TRBV5-5 CASSQGAPFSGNTIYF TGTGCCAGCAGCCAGGGGGCCCCATTCTCTGGAAACACCATATATTTT
. . TRBJ2-3 TRBV19 CASSIGQGPLSTQYF TGTGCCAGTAGTATAGGTCAGGGGCCCCTAAGTACGCAGTATTTT
few TRBD2 TRBJ2-7 TRBV27 CVSSRGGFSYEQYF TGTGTCAGCAGCCGCGGGGGGTTCTCCTACGAGCAGTACTTC
once . TRBJ2-5 TRBV5-4 CASSLSGTSQETQYF TGTGCCAGCAGCTTGAGCGGCACTTCCCAAGAGACCCAGTACTTC
. TRBD2 TRBJ2-3 TRBV11-2 CASSFDSTSGGTDTQYF TGTGCCAGCAGCTTTGATTCGACTAGCGGTGGCACAGATACGCAGTATTTT
. TRBD2 TRBJ2-7 TRBV29-1 CSVAKAGGIYEQYF TGCAGCGTTGCCAAAGCGGGAGGGATTTACGAGCAGTACTTC
. TRBD2 TRBJ2-3 TRBV4-2 CASSQTLAGAGDTQYF TGTGCCAGCAGCCAGACACTAGCGGGGGCGGGAGATACGCAGTATTTT
. . TRBJ2-5 TRBV7-6 CASSPQQETQYF TGTGCCAGCAGCCCCCAACAAGAGACCCAGTACTTC
. TRBD2 TRBJ2-1 TRBV30 CAWFGSGRPYNEQFF TGTGCCTGGTTCGGCAGCGGGAGACCCTACAATGAGCAGTTCTTC
. . TRBJ1-1 TRBV18 CASSPRTSWGERIEAFF TGTGCCAGCTCACCCCGGACCTCATGGGGGGAAAGGATTGAAGCTTTCTTT
. . TRBJ1-5 TRBV27 CASSPQPGDLPQHF TGTGCCAGCAGTCCCCAGCCCGGGGATCTGCCCCAGCATTTT
. . TRBJ1-2 TRBV20-1 CSARSGHGYTF TGCAGTGCTAGATCCGGTCATGGCTACACCTTC
. TRBD2 TRBJ2-1 TRBV9 CASSSTGTSGTGAYNEQFF TGTGCCAGCAGCTCCACCGGGACTAGCGGGACTGGGGCCTACAATGAGCAGTTCTTC
. . TRBJ2-1 TRBV10-3 CAISEIRAGHYNEQFF TGTGCCATCAGTGAGATTAGAGCGGGACACTACAATGAGCAGTTCTTC
few TRBD1 TRBJ2-7 TRBV6-5 CASRATGIAGYEQYF TGTGCCAGCAGGGCGACAGGGATTGCGGGCTACGAGCAGTACTTC
few TRBD1 TRBJ1-2 TRBV4-1 CASSRPRDRGKSNYGYTF TGCGCCAGCAGCCGCCCGCGGGACAGGGGAAAATCTAACTATGGCTACACCTTC
. . TRBJ2-7 TRBV10-3 CAISPSTGTRYEQYF TGTGCCATCAGCCCCAGTACAGGAACCCGTTACGAGCAGTACTTC
. . TRBJ2-7 TRBV11-3 CASSFTNYEQYF TGTGCCAGCAGCTTTACAAACTACGAGCAGTACTTC
. TRBD1 TRBJ1-1 TRBV7-2 CASSSTGGGTEAFF TGTGCCAGCAGTTCGACAGGGGGCGGCACTGAAGCTTTCTTT
. . TRBJ2-4 TRBV25-1 CASSGVGSGNIQYF TGTGCCAGCAGTGGGGTGGGGTCGGGGAACATTCAGTACTTC
. . TRBJ1-1 TRBV29-1 CSVGPGTRAFF TGCAGCGTTGGCCCCGGGACACGAGCTTTCTTT
once . TRBJ2-7 TRBV4-2 CASSQDRRDEQYF TGTGCCAGCAGCCAAGATCGGAGGGACGAGCAGTACTTT
once TRBD1 TRBJ1-1 TRBV9 CASSNHQGENTEAFF TGTGCCAGCAGCAATCACCAGGGGGAGAACACTGAAGCTTTCTTT
. . TRBJ2-3 TRBV2 CASSFSRSGGGTDTQYF TGTGCCAGCAGTTTCTCGAGGTCCGGGGGTGGGACAGATACGCAGTATTTT
. . TRBJ2-2 TRBV5-6 CASSLAGDPGELFF TGTGCCAGCAGCCTCGCAGGGGATCCCGGGGAGCTGTTTTTT
few TRBD2 TRBJ2-7 TRBV6-1 CASSVRLAGYYEQYF TGTGCCAGCAGTGTAAGACTAGCGGGATACTACGAGCAGTACTTC
. . TRBJ1-4 TRBV30 CAWSPGRANEKLFF TGTGCCTGGAGTCCGGGCAGGGCTAATGAAAAACTGTTTTTT
. . TRBJ1-1 TRBV12-5 CASQGLNTEAFF TGTGCTAGTCAGGGTTTGAACACTGAAGCTTTCTTT
. TRBD1 TRBJ2-7 TRBV18 CASSPGTGPTYEQYF TGTGCCAGCTCTCCAGGGACAGGGCCTACCTACGAGCAGTACTTC
. . TRBJ2-7 TRBV6-1 CASSEEGGGGYEQYF TGTGCCAGCAGTGAAGAGGGGGGAGGGGGATACGAGCAGTACTTC
. TRBD2 TRBJ2-2 TRBV4-1 CASSQTSGGAGTGELFF TGCGCCAGCAGCCAGACTAGCGGGGGGGCCGGGACCGGGGAGCTGTTTTTT
. . TRBJ1-1 TRBV13 CASREGFGVTEAFF TGTGCCAGCAGGGAGGGATTTGGGGTCACTGAAGCTTTCTTT
. . TRBJ2-3 TRBV10-1 CASGGDSDTQYF TGCGCCAGCGGTGGAGACAGCGATACGCAGTATTTT
few TRBD1 TRBJ1-1 TRBV6-5 CASSSSGGTEAFF TGTGCCAGCAGTTCCTCAGGGGGCACTGAAGCTTTCTTT
. . TRBJ2-5 TRBV5-1 CASSLGVVTTQETQYF TGCGCCAGCAGCTTGGGGGTGGTGACTACCCAAGAGACCCAGTACTTC
. TRBD2 TRBJ2-1 TRBV6-4 CASSGLAADSYNEQFF TGTGCCAGCAGTGGACTAGCGGCCGACTCCTACAATGAGCAGTTCTTC
. . TRBJ2-1 TRBV13 CASSLFSEQFF TGTGCCAGCAGCTTGTTCTCTGAGCAGTTCTTC
once . TRBJ1-4 TRBV18 CASSPQAAALGEKLFF TGTGCCAGCTCACCACAAGCGGCAGCCCTGGGCGAAAAACTGTTTTTT
. TRBD1 TRBJ1-4 TRBV29-1 CSARTGGGEKLFF TGCAGCGCCAGGACAGGGGGAGGCGAAAAACTGTTTTTT
. TRBD2 TRBJ2-3 TRBV5-1 CASSWLTSGSSDTQYF TGCGCCAGCAGCTGGCTGACTAGCGGGAGCTCAGATACGCAGTATTTT
. . TRBJ2-3 TRBV29-1 CSVGRGVADTQYF TGCAGCGTGGGGCGGGGCGTAGCAGATACGCAGTATTTT
. . TRBJ1-2 TRBV6-5 CASSPTVLANYGYTF TGTGCCAGCAGTCCGACAGTGCTAGCTAACTATGGCTACACCTTC
. . TRBJ2-7 TRBV2 CASAAGGGGNEQYF TGTGCCAGCGCCGCGGGGGGAGGGGGCAACGAGCAGTACTTC
. TRBD2 TRBJ2-7 TRBV7-2 CASSLDQTSGRGEQYF TGTGCCAGCAGCTTAGATCAAACTAGCGGGAGAGGCGAGCAGTACTTC
. . TRBJ2-7 TRBV4-1 CASSHPTGAQYEQYF TGCGCCAGCAGCCATCCAACGGGAGCCCAATACGAGCAGTACTTC
. TRBD2 TRBJ2-5 TRBV7-9 CASSLESSGQETQYF TGTGCCAGCAGCTTAGAGTCTAGCGGTCAGGAGACCCAGTACTTC
. . TRBJ1-2 TRBV29-1 CSTRGLALGYTF TGCAGCACGAGAGGACTGGCTCTCGGCTACACCTTC
. . TRBJ1-1 TRBV30 CAWSVSDTEAFF TGTGCCTGGAGTGTATCCGACACTGAAGCTTTCTTT
. TRBD1 TRBJ2-5 TRBV4-1 CASSHVGQIQETQYF TGCGCCAGCAGCCACGTGGGACAGATCCAAGAGACCCAGTACTTC
once . TRBJ1-4 TRBV7-2 CASSPLRGRGDEKLFF TGTGCCAGCAGTCCCTTACGGGGGCGGGGGGATGAAAAACTGTTTTTT
. . TRBJ2-4 TRBV15 CATSRERRGTKNIQYF TGTGCCACCAGCAGAGAACGGCGAGGGACCAAAAACATTCAGTACTTC
. TRBD2 TRBJ2-3 TRBV30 CAWVNQRGAPDTQYF TGTGCCTGGGTTAACCAGCGGGGGGCACCAGATACGCAGTATTTT
. . TRBJ2-7 TRBV27 CASSLSGASYEQYF TGTGCCAGCAGTTTATCAGGGGCCTCCTACGAGCAGTACTTC
. TRBD1 TRBJ2-2 TRBV29-1 CSAYRQGANTGELFF TGCAGCGCATACAGACAGGGGGCCAACACCGGGGAGCTGTTTTTT
few . TRBJ1-2 TRBV6-1 CASSSSRGYGYTF TGTGCCAGCAGTTCCTCTAGAGGATATGGCTACACCTTC
. . TRBJ2-7 TRBV19 CASSIRQGGYEQYF TGTGCCAGTAGTATAAGACAGGGAGGCTACGAGCAGTACTTC